This TCR beta chain was sequenced for a study of regulatory T cells in long-lasting Graves disease. Findings and caveats of the study: Fewer public clonotypes were shared by new patients (over 950) than by persistent patients (fewer than 3,000).

Stated time point: newly diagnosed GD, antithyroid drugs for less than 3 months. From PBMCs, RNA was extracted and then used to make the TCR library. This clonotype was counted ten times or more. As yet, its antigen is unknown. The CDR3 extends over 14 amino acids. V was cut by 5 bases and J by 7 bases, with 14 bases left in between. CDR1 is SGHAT, CDR2 FQDESV, per germline (reference sequence). With iRepertoire HTBI primers and Arm-PCR of CDR3 regions, TCR beta libraries were built. TCRdb called the multiplex PCR reads again in MiXCR, with one record for every CDR3 protein. The sample has 390,000 or so distinct CDR3 sequences, about an eighth seen once. The sample was also reused in another study, on T cells in Graves' hyperthyroidism and ophthalmopathy.

This rearrangement joins TRBV11-1 to TRBJ1-4, with D maybe TRBD1 (6 bases). This TCR came from a woman aged 18-29 years with Graves disease. The sample in question was peripheral blood mononuclear cells (PBMCs), obtained at new diagnosis, from a patient treated with antithyroid drugs. CDR3 amino acids: CASSHRTGTEKLFF. The CDR3 DNA sequence: TGTGCCAGCAGCCACCGAACAGGGACTGAAAAACTGTTTTTT.